A single sample gave rise to the 29 T cell receptor beta chains below, sequenced in a study of control samples from healthy donors and cancer patients. Repertoires were generated with immunoSEQ multiplex PCR, while TCRdb's copy carries only in-frame clones and drops some. This table holds 130,000 or so clones, roughly 89% found once. Sequenced sample: blood. The receptor source for this set is a man between 18 and 29 years old in good health.

The chain links TRBV27 to TRBJ2-7; D is undetermined. The V gene's germline CDR1 is MNHEY and CDR2 SMNVEV (reference sequence). The CDR3 totals 14 residues. Trimming took off 3 bases at V and 0 bases at J, with 9 bases between the two ends. CDR3 amino acids: CASSFTISSYEQYF. In DNA form, the CDR3 reads TGTGCCAGCAGTTTTACAATTAGCTCCTACGAGCAGTACTTC.

J is TRBJ1-4 and V is TRBV28; no clear D. The germline V gene encodes CDR1 MDHEN and CDR2 SYDVKM. This CDR3 is built from 16 residues. Trimming took 1 base from V and 3 from J, leaving 12 bases between them. The DNA of the CDR3 is TGTGCCAGCAGTTTATCGGGTTCATTGGCTAATGAAAAACTGTTTTTT. As protein: CASSLSGSLANEKLFF.

The chain has TRBV19 and TRBJ2-3, with D unclear. This CDR3 comprises 14 residues. The germline gives CDR1 LNHDA, CDR2 SQIVND (reference sequence). Deletions cut 4 bases from V and 2 bases from J, with 10 bases between. Here the CDR3 reads CASSTAGDTDTQYF. The CDR3 DNA is TGTGCCAGTAGTACCGCAGGAGACACAGATACGCAGTATTTT.

This clone was counted a few times. The V and J genes are TRBV7-8 and TRBJ2-6, with D maybe TRBD1 (6 bases). Germline CDR1 and CDR2: SGHVS and FQNEAQ. The CDR3 covers 16 residues. Trimming took off 5 bases at V and 2 bases at J, with 13 bases between the two ends. The CDR3 bases are TGTGCCAGCAGCACCTTCCAGGGGCCTGGGGCCAACGTCCTGACTTTC. Translating it yields CASSTFQGPGANVLTF.

This chain's CDR3 is CASSEEDRWRSYEQYF. CDR3 coding DNA: TGTGCCAGCAGTGAAGAGGACAGGTGGCGGTCCTACGAGCAGTACTTC. This sequence joins TRBV25-1 and TRBJ2-7; 7 positions match TRBD1. CDR3 length equals 16 residues. V lost 2 bases, J lost 1 base, and 8 bases stayed unmatched. Looked up from germline, CDR1 is MGHDK and CDR2 is SYGVNS.

The rearrangement joins TRBV3-1 (or the pseudogene TRBV3-2) to TRBJ1-1, with D tentatively TRBD1 (5 bases). Germline-derived CDR1 and CDR2 are LGHDT and YNNKEL (reference sequence). Trimming stripped 4 bases from V and 6 bases from J, with 15 bases between. The CDR3 runs to 14 residues. CDR3 in DNA: TGTGCCAGCAGCCGAAATGGGGACTTCTCTGAAGCTTTCTTT. It encodes CASSRNGDFSEAFF.

This chain's CDR3 is CATSAPRQTDNEQFF. CDR3 DNA sequence: TGTGCCACCAGCGCGCCTCGTCAGACTGACAATGAGCAGTTCTTC. This chain joins TRBV24-1 and TRBJ2-1, with no clear D. V was shortened by 7 bases and J by 5 bases, with 17 bases between the two germline ends. This CDR3 contains 15 residues. Germline values: CDR1 KGHDR, CDR2 SFDVKD.

The chain employs TRBV4-1 and TRBJ1-2; 7 positions agree with TRBD1. This CDR3 is built from 16 residues. The V segment lost 4 bases and the J segment 0 bases; nucleotides outside the gene matches: 8. Looked up from germline, CDR1 is MGHRA and CDR2 is YSYEKL. CDR3 nucleotide sequence: TGCGCCAGCAGCCGACCCGGGACAGAACCTAACTATGGCTACACCTTC. Amino acids: CASSRPGTEPNYGYTF.

The V gene is TRBV10-3, the J gene TRBJ2-5; the D call may be TRBD1 or TRBD2 (7 bases each). CDR1 and CDR2 (germline): ENHRY, SYGVKD. The CDR3 is 14 amino acids. The V end was cut by 5 bases, the J end by 7 bases, with 17 bases between. CDR3 nucleotide sequence: TGTGCCATCAGTATAGCAGGGGGGGAGGGGACCCAGTACTTC. Translation gives CAISIAGGEGTQYF.

This chain uses TRBV5-1 with TRBJ2-3; weak D call: TRBD1 (6 bases). The germline V gene has CDR1 SGHRS and CDR2 YFSETQ. The CDR3 loop spans 16 amino acids. V was clipped by 4 bases and J by 0 bases, with 15 bases between them. The DNA for the CDR3 is TGCGCCAGCAGCCCGACCCTTGGACAGAGCACAGATACGCAGTATTTT. Translating gives CASSPTLGQSTDTQYF.

The chain employs TRBV7-9 and TRBJ2-2; 7 bases agree with TRBD1. The germline gives CDR1 SEHNR, CDR2 FQNEAQ (reference sequence). The CDR3 is 16 amino acids. J gave up 2 bases and V 5 bases, and 8 bases lay outside the gene matches. In DNA, the CDR3 is TGTGCCAGCAGCCTTCCCGGGACAGACAACACCGGGGAGCTGTTTTTT. Amino acids: CASSLPGTDNTGELFF.

The V and J genes are TRBV30 and TRBJ1-5; possibly TRBD1 for D (5 bases). Deletions cut 0 bases from V and 4 bases from J, with 7 bases between. This CDR3 contains 13 residues. Per germline, CDR1 GTSNPN and CDR2 SVGIG (reference sequence). The CDR3 DNA is TGTGCCTGGAGTGTAAAGGGGAATCAGCCCCAGCATTTT. This translates into CAWSVKGNQPQHF.

The rearrangement joins TRBV28 to TRBJ1-2, with 8 bases aligning to TRBD1. The CDR3 has 17 amino acids. Trimming at V came to 3 bases and at J to 4 bases, leaving 13 bases not matched to a gene. Germline V gene sequence: CDR1 MDHEN, CDR2 SYDVKM. The DNA of the CDR3 is TGTGCCAGCAGTTTGAGGACAGGGACCCCGGATTTCTATGGCTACACCTTC. The encoded protein is CASSLRTGTPDFYGYTF.

The V and J genes are TRBV2 and TRBJ1-2; TRBD1 is a possible D gene (5 bases). Between the trimmed V and J ends, which lost 4 bases and 3 bases, there was a span of 27 bases. In germline, CDR1 is SNHLY, CDR2 FYNNEI. CDR3 length: 19 residues. The CDR3 loop reads CASSVFGGRGSSVDYGYTF. The CDR3 DNA reads as TGTGCCAGCAGTGTGTTTGGAGGAAGGGGATCATCCGTGGACTATGGCTACACCTTC.

The chain joins TRBV4-2 to TRBJ2-5; D might be TRBD2 (6 bases). Trimming took 2 bases from V and 3 from J, leaving 10 bases between them. From germline, CDR1 is LGHNA and CDR2 YNFKEQ. The CDR3 sequence is 14 residues long. The CDR3 is CASSQPGAEETQYF. The CDR3 nucleotides read TGTGCCAGCAGCCAACCGGGAGCGGAAGAGACCCAGTACTTC.

Note on this clone: Other DNA sequences within the sample encode an identical CDR3. The V gene is TRBV3-1 (or the pseudogene TRBV3-2), the J gene TRBJ1-6; D uncertain. From germline, CDR1 is LGHDT and CDR2 YNNKEL (reference sequence). This CDR3 has 13 residues. V lost 0 bases and J 9 bases, leaving 6 bases between the germline ends. CDR3 protein: CASSQDRGSPLHF. The CDR3 DNA is TGTGCCAGCAGCCAAGATCGGGGTTCACCCCTCCACTTT.

As for this clone: Within the sample, other DNA sequences also encode this same CDR3. The V gene is TRBV7-2, the J gene TRBJ2-3; D perhaps matches TRBD2 (5 bases). Germline values: CDR1 SGHTA, CDR2 FQGNSA. The germline V and J ends were trimmed by 5 bases and 0 bases, with 12 bases remaining between them. The CDR3 covers 15 residues. CDR3 sequence (DNA): TGTGCCAGCAGCCCCCGGACGGGAAGCACAGATACGCAGTATTTT. Translating it yields CASSPRTGSTDTQYF.

The chain uses TRBV19 and TRBJ1-1, with no clear D. Per germline, CDR1 LNHDA and CDR2 SQIVND (reference sequence). V dropped 8 bases and J dropped 4 bases, with 14 bases sitting between them. The CDR3 is 13 residues long. The CDR3 is CASLPTVSTEAFF. The CDR3 coding sequence is TGTGCCAGTCTTCCCACCGTGAGCACTGAAGCTTTCTTT.

The chain recombines TRBV27 with TRBJ1-2; tentative D call: TRBD1 (5 bases). Germline V gene data show CDR1 as MNHEY and CDR2 as SMNVEV (reference sequence). The CDR3 runs to 14 residues. The V end was cut by 5 bases, the J end by 5 bases, with 15 bases between. CDR3 sequence (DNA): TGTGCCAGCAGTGCTCGGGGCGGCGGTTATGGCTACACCTTC. Its protein product is CASSARGGGYGYTF.

The rearrangement uses TRBV5-4 and TRBJ2-7; D not resolved. Germline loops: CDR1 SGHNT, CDR2 YYREEE (reference sequence). V lost 6 bases, J lost 4 bases, and 5 bases lay in between. The CDR3 length is 10 residues. CDR3 sequence: CASNQYEQYF. Here the CDR3 DNA reads TGTGCCAGCAACCAGTACGAGCAGTACTTC.

This clone came up once. V and J are TRBV28 and TRBJ2-7; 7 bases line up with TRBD1. The CDR3 is 17 amino acids. V shed 6 bases and J 5 bases; nucleotides not matched to a gene: 19. Germline CDR1 and CDR2: MDHEN and SYDVKM. In DNA, the CDR3 is TGTGCCAGCAGGACGCCTAGGGGGCGGCAGGGCAGTCACGAGCAGTACTTC. Protein product: CASRTPRGRQGSHEQYF.

This rearrangement joins TRBV28 to TRBJ1-1; no reliable D call. V shed 5 bases and J shed 4 bases, with 14 bases lying between them. The CDR3 extends over 14 amino acids. CDR1 is MDHEN and CDR2 is SYDVKM in the germline V gene. This CDR3 reads CASSPPRGITEAFF. Written as DNA, the CDR3 is TGTGCCAGCAGTCCCCCGCGGGGTATCACTGAAGCTTTCTTT.

The chain joins TRBV27 to TRBJ2-3; the D is unclear. Germline assignment: CDR1 MNHEY and CDR2 SMNVEV (reference sequence). This CDR3 has 11 amino acids. Trimming cost V 2 bases and J 7 bases, with 4 bases left between them. CDR3 bases: TGTGCCAGCAGTTTAGGTCATACGCAGTATTTT. This gives the protein CASSLGHTQYF.

The chain recombines TRBV18 with TRBJ2-3; a possible D gene is TRBD1 (6 bases). The V gene lost 2 bases and the J gene lost 2 bases, with 11 bases spanning the gap. The length of the CDR3 is 15 residues. Germline CDR1 and CDR2: KGHSH and LQKENI. The CDR3 DNA follows: TGTGCCAGCTCACCATCTGGGGGCTACACAGATACGCAGTATTTT. As protein: CASSPSGGYTDTQYF.

V is TRBV5-1 and J is TRBJ2-7, with unresolved D. The CDR3 covers 10 residues. V was cut by 4 bases and J by 5 bases, with 4 bases left in between. The germline V gene has CDR1 SGHRS and CDR2 YFSETQ. Here the CDR3 reads CASSPHEQYF. In nucleotides, the CDR3 is TGCGCCAGCAGCCCCCACGAGCAGTACTTC. Filled out from reference TRBV5-1 and TRBJ2-7, the complete variable domain reads KAGVTQTPRYLIKTRGQQVTLSCSPISGHRSVSWYQQTPGQGLQFLFEYFSETQRNKGNFPGRFSGRQFSNSRSEMNVSTLELGDSALYLCASSPHEQYFGPGTRLTVT.

This chain joins TRBV11-2 and TRBJ1-1; D gene uncertain. CDR3 length: 13 residues. From germline, CDR1 is SGHAT and CDR2 FQNNGV. The germline V and J ends were trimmed by 7 bases and 1 base, with 10 bases remaining between them. In DNA, the CDR3 is TGTGCCAGCACGCGGGTACGGAACACTGAAGCTTTCTTT. Encoded protein: CASTRVRNTEAFF.

The chain carries TRBV6-5 and TRBJ2-2, with D unclear. The germline CDR1 and CDR2 sequences are MNHEY and SVGAGI. Trimming stripped 6 bases from V and 2 bases from J, with 4 bases between. The CDR3 consists of 12 residues. The CDR3 reads CASSPNTGELFF. The CDR3 nucleotides read TGTGCCAGCAGCCCCAACACCGGGGAGCTGTTTTTT.

J is TRBJ1-4 and V is TRBV4-1; D is undetermined. With 1 base removed from V and 8 bases from J, the gap between germline ends came to 14 bases. The CDR3 covers 15 residues. The V gene's germline CDR1 is MGHRA and CDR2 YSYEKL. The CDR3 region has the DNA TGCGCCAGCAGCCAAGTCCGGACCGAGATAGAAAAACTGTTTTTT. This codes for CASSQVRTEIEKLFF.

The CDR3 DNA sequence: TGCGCCAGCAGCCAAGATGGGGGACAGGGATGGCCTGGCTACACCTTC. The encoded protein is CASSQDGGQGWPGYTF. V gene TRBV4-1 combines with J gene TRBJ1-2, with 9 positions matching TRBD1. This CDR3 has 16 amino acids. Germline CDR1 and CDR2: MGHRA and YSYEKL. The V segment lost 0 bases and the J segment 7 bases; nucleotides outside the gene matches: 9.